This T cell receptor beta chain was recorded in a study of control samples from healthy donors and cancer patients. Only in-frame clones appear in the TCRdb table, and some are missing; sequencing was by immunoSEQ multiplex PCR. The data contain 90,000 to 120,000 clones, 82% of them singletons. Sequenced material: blood. The receptor's source is a man aged 18-30 years in good health.

The CDR3 DNA is TGTGCCAGCAGCTTGTTGGACAGGACCTCCTACGAGCAGTACTTC. Protein product: CASSLLDRTSYEQYF. The chain combines TRBV5-4 with TRBJ2-7; TRBD1 matches 7 bases. The CDR3 sequence is 15 residues long. Germline V gives CDR1 SGHNT, CDR2 YYREEE (reference sequence). The trim removed 1 base at V and 0 bases at J, leaving 4 bases unmatched.